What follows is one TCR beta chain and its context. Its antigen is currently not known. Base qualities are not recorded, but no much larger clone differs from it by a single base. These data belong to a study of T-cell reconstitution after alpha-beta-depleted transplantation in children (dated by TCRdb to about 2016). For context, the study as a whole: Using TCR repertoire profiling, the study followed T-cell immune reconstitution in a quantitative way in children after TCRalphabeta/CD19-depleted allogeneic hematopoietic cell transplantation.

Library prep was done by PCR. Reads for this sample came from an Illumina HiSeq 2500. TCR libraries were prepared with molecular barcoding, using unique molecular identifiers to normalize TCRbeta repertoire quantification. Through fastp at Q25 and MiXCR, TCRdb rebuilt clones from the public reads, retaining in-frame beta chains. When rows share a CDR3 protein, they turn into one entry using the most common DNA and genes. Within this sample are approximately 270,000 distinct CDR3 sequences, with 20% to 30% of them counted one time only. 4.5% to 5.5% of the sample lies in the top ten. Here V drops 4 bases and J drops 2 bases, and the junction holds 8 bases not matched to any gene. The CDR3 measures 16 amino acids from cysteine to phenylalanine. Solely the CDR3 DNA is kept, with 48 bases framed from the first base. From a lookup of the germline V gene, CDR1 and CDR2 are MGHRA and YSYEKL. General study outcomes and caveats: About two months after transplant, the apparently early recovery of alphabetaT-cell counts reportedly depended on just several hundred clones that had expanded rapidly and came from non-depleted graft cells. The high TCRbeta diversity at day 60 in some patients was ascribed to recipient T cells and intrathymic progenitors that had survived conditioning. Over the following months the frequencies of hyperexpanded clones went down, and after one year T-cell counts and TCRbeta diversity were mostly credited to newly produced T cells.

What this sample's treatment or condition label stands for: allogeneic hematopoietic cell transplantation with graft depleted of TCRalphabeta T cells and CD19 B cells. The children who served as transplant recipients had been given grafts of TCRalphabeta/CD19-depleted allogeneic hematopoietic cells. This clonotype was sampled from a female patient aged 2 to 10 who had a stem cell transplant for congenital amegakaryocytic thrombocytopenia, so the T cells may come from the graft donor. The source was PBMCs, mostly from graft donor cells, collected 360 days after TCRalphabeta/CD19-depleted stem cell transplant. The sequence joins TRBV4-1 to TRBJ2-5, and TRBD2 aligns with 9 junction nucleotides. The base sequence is TGCGCCAGCAGCCGTAGGATTGGACTAGCGCAAGAGACCCAGTACTTC. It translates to CASSRRIGLAQETQYF.